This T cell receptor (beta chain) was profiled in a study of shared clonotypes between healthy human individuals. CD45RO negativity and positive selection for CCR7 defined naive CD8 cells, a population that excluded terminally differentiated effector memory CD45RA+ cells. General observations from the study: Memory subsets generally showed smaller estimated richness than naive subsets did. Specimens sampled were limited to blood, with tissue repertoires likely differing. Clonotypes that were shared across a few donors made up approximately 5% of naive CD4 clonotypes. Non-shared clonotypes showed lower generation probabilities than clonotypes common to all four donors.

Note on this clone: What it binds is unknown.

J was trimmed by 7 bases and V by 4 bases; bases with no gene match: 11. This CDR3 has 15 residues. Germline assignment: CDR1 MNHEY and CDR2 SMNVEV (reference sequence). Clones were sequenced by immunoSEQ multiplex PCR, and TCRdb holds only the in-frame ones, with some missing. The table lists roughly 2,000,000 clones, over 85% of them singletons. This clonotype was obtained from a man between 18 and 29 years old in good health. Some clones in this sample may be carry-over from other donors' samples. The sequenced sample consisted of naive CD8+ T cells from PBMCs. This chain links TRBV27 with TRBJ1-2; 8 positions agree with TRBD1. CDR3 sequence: CASSYGPTGTGGYTF. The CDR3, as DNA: TGTGCCAGCAGTTACGGCCCCACAGGGACAGGTGGCTACACCTTC.